Sequencing of this T cell receptor beta chain was carried out in a study of T cells in Graves' hyperthyroidism and ophthalmopathy. RNA transcripts gave rise to amplified TCR beta CDR3 regions. The HTBI primer set drove a first-round RT-PCR of the TCR CDR3. TCRdb called the multiplex PCR reads again in MiXCR, with one record for every CDR3 protein. Of hundreds of thousands of distinct CDR3 sequences in the sample, over 11% were seen once. V was clipped by 5 bases and J by 2 bases; unmatched bases: 9. In germline, CDR1 is LNHDA, CDR2 SQIVND (reference sequence). The CDR3 is made up of 15 amino acids. The study left out patients who had uncontrolled infection, other autoimmune disease, pregnancy or lactation. In its sample, this clonotype was seen many times.

This TCR was sampled from a woman between 25 and 40 years old with Graves' hyperthyroidism that later progressed to Graves' ophthalmopathy. The chain employs TRBV19 and TRBJ2-7, with TRBD1 matching over 7 bases. The sequenced material came from blood. The CDR3 DNA reads TGTGCCAGTAGTTCGGGGACAGACGGTACCTACGAGCAGTACTTC. Its translation is CASSSGTDGTYEQYF.